This passage covers 17 T cell receptor beta chains from one sample sequenced in a study of cytomegalovirus exposure and HLA in healthy donors (dated by TCRdb to about 2017). Libraries were prepared through the immunoSEQ multiplex PCR assay. For the multiplex PCR, a mixture combining 60 forward primers for TCR Vbeta segments and 13 reverse primers for TCR Jbeta segments was used. TCRdb mirrors the immuneACCESS table, restricted to in-frame sequences. Some clones are absent from its copies; in checked studies, under half trace to an unresolved V gene, and the reason for the others is unknown. This sample comprises about 120,000 clones, 77% of them detected only once. The top ten hold 9.5% to 12% of the sample. Sequencing was carried out using PBMCs. Receptors were obtained from a man in his forties in good health and CMV-seropositive.

The chain combines TRBV28 with TRBJ1-2, with 10 bases aligning to TRBD1. The CDR3 contains 13 residues. V dropped 6 bases and J dropped 8; count of bases not matched to a gene: 6. From germline, CDR1 is MDHEN and CDR2 SYDVKM. The CDR3 DNA sequence: TGTGCCAGCAGGACAGGGGGCTTACAGGGCTACACCTTC. Translated, it gives CASRTGGLQGYTF.

The chain employs TRBV11-2 and TRBJ2-5; 7 nucleotides agree with TRBD2. The assigned J gene may be wrong: the sequence end matches TRBJ2-7 better. This CDR3 is 15 amino acids long. Germline CDR1 and CDR2: SGHAT and FQNNGV. CDR3 sequence (DNA): TGTGCCAGCAGCACCCGCGGGGGTAACCCGCACGAGCAGTACTTC. It codes for CASSTRGGNPHEQYF.

In the case of this clone: A read error may account for a junction end that differs from germline. The chain has TRBV7-7 and TRBJ2-2, with 12 bases fitting TRBD1. This CDR3 has 17 amino acids. Per the germline V gene, CDR1 is SSHAT and CDR2 is FNYEAQ (reference sequence). In DNA form, the CDR3 reads TGTGCTAGCAGCCCGACCGGGACAGGGGGCGATTTCGGGGAGCTGTTTTTT. Translating gives CASSPTGTGGDFGELFF.

This clone was recorded many times. The rearrangement joins TRBV25-1 to TRBJ2-7, with 10 bases matching TRBD1. J was trimmed by 0 bases and V by 7 bases; bases with no gene match: 6. The CDR3 spans 15 residues. Germline CDR1 reads MGHDK; CDR2 reads SYGVNS. The CDR3 nucleotides are TGTGCCAGCAACCCGGGACAGGGGAGCTCCTACGAGCAGTACTTC. Translation: CASNPGQGSSYEQYF.

This clone came up once. Additional DNA sequences in this sample encode the identical CDR3. This rearrangement joins TRBV5-1 to TRBJ2-1, with 9 bases lining up with TRBD1. Germline V gene sequence: CDR1 SGHRS, CDR2 YFSETQ. This CDR3 is 19 amino acids long. The J segment lost 6 bases and the V segment lost 0 bases, leaving 16 bases of the junction unmatched. The CDR3 reads CASSLVRLRGTGKGNEQFF. The DNA of the CDR3 is TGCGCCAGCAGCTTGGTCCGACTTAGGGGGACAGGGAAAGGCAATGAGCAGTTCTTC.

Written as DNA, the CDR3 is TGTGCCAGCAGCGTGGGACTAGCGGTCTACAATGAGCAGTTCTTC. Protein product: CASSVGLAVYNEQFF. This chain connects TRBV7-3 to TRBJ2-1; 11 bases are a match to TRBD2. Germline lookup yields CDR1 SGHTA and CDR2 FQGTGA. The CDR3 has 15 amino acids. The trim removed 5 bases at V and 3 bases at J, leaving 3 bases unmatched. The variable domain in full, with the rest retrieved from reference TRBV7-3 and TRBJ2-1, is GAGVSQTPSNKVTEKGKYVELRCDPISGHTALYWYRQSLGQGPEFLIYFQGTGAADDSGLPNDRFFAVRPEGSVSTLKIQRTERGDSAVYLCASSVGLAVYNEQFFGPGTRLTVL.

The rearrangement joins TRBV18 to TRBJ1-5; the match to TRBD1 covers 11 bases. Per the germline V gene, CDR1 is KGHSH and CDR2 is LQKENI. The CDR3 length is 18 residues. The junction had 7 bases not matched to a gene; V was cut back by 0 bases and J by 3 bases. The CDR3 protein is CASSPPNRGQGANQPQHF. The CDR3 nucleotides read TGTGCCAGCTCACCACCGAACCGAGGACAGGGGGCCAATCAGCCCCAGCATTTT.

V usage is TRBV9 and J usage is TRBJ1-5, with D unresolved. Germline values: CDR1 SGDLS, CDR2 YYNGEE. V was shortened by 0 bases and J by 4 bases, with 11 bases between the two germline ends. CDR3 size: 15 residues. CDR3 coding DNA: TGTGCCAGCAGCGTAGATGGTCAGGCAAATCAGCCCCAGCATTTT. As protein: CASSVDGQANQPQHF. Looking up the rest from reference TRBV9 and TRBJ1-5 gives the full variable domain: DSGVTQTPKHLITATGQRVTLRCSPRSGDLSVYWYQQSLDQGLQFLIQYYNGEERAKGNILERFSAQQFPDLHSELNLSSLELGDSALYFCASSVDGQANQPQHFGDGTRLSIL.

The chain combines TRBV7-2 with TRBJ1-1; weak D call: TRBD1 (5 bases). V dropped 4 bases and J dropped 1 base, with 10 bases sitting between them. CDR1 and CDR2 from the germline V gene are SGHTA and FQGNSA. This CDR3 is built from 14 residues. Here the CDR3 reads CASSSRTQNTEAFF. For the CDR3, the DNA is TGTGCCAGCAGCTCCAGGACACAGAACACTGAAGCTTTCTTT.

The chain combines TRBV20-1 with TRBJ2-3; D remains ambiguous. Trimming shortened V by 4 bases and J by 5 bases, and 7 bases separated the two germline ends. CDR3 size: 11 residues. CDR1 DFQATT and CDR2 SNEGSKA come from the germline V gene (reference sequence). The CDR3 sequence: CSANTKDTQYF. The CDR3 coding sequence is TGCAGTGCTAATACTAAAGATACGCAGTATTTT.

The chain joins TRBV7-3 to TRBJ2-1, with 9 bases matching TRBD1. From germline, CDR1 is SGHTA and CDR2 FQGTGA. The V segment lost 4 bases and the J segment 10 bases; nucleotides outside the gene matches: 11. The CDR3 consists of 15 residues. The CDR3 here is CASSSRTGAGIEQFF. CDR3 DNA sequence: TGTGCCAGCAGCTCCAGGACAGGGGCGGGCATCGAGCAGTTCTTC.

The chain has TRBV6-1 and TRBJ2-7; TRBD2 is a possible D gene (5 bases). The V gene lost 8 bases and the J gene lost 4 bases, with 15 bases spanning the gap. This CDR3 spans 13 amino acids. Germline V gives CDR1 MNHNS, CDR2 SASEGT. Here the CDR3 DNA reads TGTGCCAGCCGCAGCGAGGGTAGGTACGAGCAGTACTTC. Its translation is CASRSEGRYEQYF.

This chain connects TRBV30 to TRBJ1-2, with a tentative D call TRBD1 (6 bases). The CDR3 has 17 residues. Germline V gene data show CDR1 as GTSNPN and CDR2 as SVGIG (reference sequence). V gave up 5 bases and J gave up 3 bases, with 25 bases separating them. CDR3 sequence: CAWSGMRKGGGYYGYTF. The CDR3 bases are TGTGCCTGGTCCGGAATGAGAAAGGGAGGGGGTTACTATGGCTACACCTTC.

The chain links TRBV4-3 to TRBJ1-2; D not resolved. With 0 bases removed from V and 2 bases from J, the gap between germline ends came to 7 bases. Germline-derived CDR1 and CDR2 are LGHNA and YSLEER. The CDR3 runs to 14 residues. CDR3 in amino acids: CASSQDEGNYGYTF. The CDR3 nucleotides read TGCGCCAGCAGCCAAGATGAGGGAAACTATGGCTACACCTTC.

CDR3 loop: CASSVQGWGTEAFF. In DNA form, the CDR3 reads TGTGCCAGTAGTGTACAGGGTTGGGGCACTGAAGCTTTCTTT. The chain recombines TRBV19 with TRBJ1-1; the D gene is possibly TRBD1 (6 bases). V was clipped by 5 bases and J by 4 bases, with 14 bases between them. The CDR3 extends over 14 amino acids. In germline, CDR1 is LNHDA, CDR2 SQIVND (reference sequence).

This clone was counted a few times. This chain uses TRBV11-3 with TRBJ2-2; D is perhaps TRBD2 (5 bases). Germline V gene data show CDR1 as SGHNT and CDR2 as YENEEA. The V and J ends lost 3 bases and 9 bases respectively, with 11 bases between them. This CDR3 comprises 13 residues. CDR3 loop: CASSLEVGRELFF. The CDR3 nucleotides are TGTGCCAGCAGCTTGGAGGTTGGCCGGGAGCTGTTTTTT.

V usage is TRBV5-6 and J usage is TRBJ2-1; 7 bases agree with TRBD1. Germline CDR1 is SGHDT and CDR2 is YYEEEE. V shed 2 bases and J 6 bases; nucleotides not matched to a gene: 11. The CDR3 totals 16 residues. The CDR3 DNA follows: TGTGCCAGCAGCTTTCTTTCTGGACAGGTAACCAATGAGCAGTTCTTC. Protein sequence: CASSFLSGQVTNEQFF.